This is a list of T cell receptor beta chains from one sample in a study of T cell responses to AZD1222 COVID-19 vaccine. TCRdb's table, derived via immunoSEQ multiplex PCR, lists solely in-frame clones and lacks some. The table shows some 140,000 clones, with over 85% occurring only once. Sequenced here: peripheral blood, sampled on day 0 of AZD1222 vaccination. The source of these receptors is an adult in good health. Each CDR3 is given with its conserved first and last residue. D genes are given only for firm matches. Clone size is given for some rows only: seen once, a few or many times, or a class if the clone is expanded.

cdr3_length j_call d_call clone_size v_call cdr3_nt cdr3_aa
15 TRBJ1-5 - few TRBV6-1 TGTGCCAGCAGTGAGGGGACCGTTAGCAATCAGCCCCAGCATTTT CASSEGTVSNQPQHF
18 TRBJ2-2 - - TRBV4-3 TGCGCCAGCAGCCAAGTGGTTACTCTTACTAGCAATGCCGGGGAGCTGTTTTTT CASSQVVTLTSNAGELFF
15 TRBJ2-7 TRBD1 - TRBV11-2 TGTGCCAGCAGCCTCCTTGGGACAGTATCCTACGAGCAGTACTTC CASSLLGTVSYEQYF
14 TRBJ1-1 - - TRBV11-2 TGTGCCAGCAGCTTATCCCCCCAGAACACTGAAGCTTTCTTT CASSLSPQNTEAFF
14 TRBJ1-1 - - TRBV11-2 TGTGCCAGCAGCAACAGGGTGTCGGGCACTGAAGCTTTCTTT CASSNRVSGTEAFF
16 TRBJ2-3 TRBD1 - TRBV5-5 TGTGCCAGCAGCTTGGAGGACAGGGATCGAACAGATACGCAGTATTTT CASSLEDRDRTDTQYF
11 TRBJ1-1 TRBD1 - TRBV3-1/TRBV3-2 TGTGCCAGCGTTGACAGGGGGGCAGCTTTCTTT CASVDRGAAFF
15 TRBJ1-5 TRBD1 - TRBV27 TGTGCCAGCAGTTCGGTCGGGAGACAGGGGCTGCCCCAGCATTTT CASSSVGRQGLPQHF
13 TRBJ1-4 TRBD1 medium-sized TRBV6-5 TGTGCCACCGCGGACAGGGGGGGTGAAAAACTGTTTTTT CATADRGGEKLFF
14 TRBJ1-3 - - TRBV30 TGTGCCTGGAGTAAAGGGGACTCTGGAAACACCATATATTTT CAWSKGDSGNTIYF
16 TRBJ2-3 - - TRBV4-1 TGCGCCAGCAGCCAAGCGGGGGTACCTAGCACAGATACGCAGTATTTT CASSQAGVPSTDTQYF
11 TRBJ1-2 - - TRBV6-5 TGTGCCAGCAGAACCCTCAGGGGCTACACCTTC CASRTLRGYTF
14 TRBJ1-2 - - TRBV6-5 TGTGCCAGCAGCGCATCAGTCGTAGACTATGGCTACACCTTC CASSASVVDYGYTF
14 TRBJ2-7 - - TRBV20-1 TGCAGTGCTAGTGGTCGAGTGGGCTCCTACGAGCAGTACTTC CSASGRVGSYEQYF
16 TRBJ1-3 - - TRBV5-1 TGCGCCAGCAGCTTGGAAGGCGCCGACTCTGGAAACACCATATATTTT CASSLEGADSGNTIYF
14 TRBJ1-2 TRBD1 - TRBV5-1 TGCGCCAGCAGCGCTAATACAGGGGTGGGCGGCTACACCTTC CASSANTGVGGYTF
17 TRBJ2-3 - - TRBV11-2 TGTGCCAGCAGCCGCAGCGCGGCACCCGATAGCACAGATACGCAGTATTTT CASSRSAAPDSTDTQYF
16 TRBJ2-3 TRBD2 - TRBV24-1 TGTGCCACCAGTGATCGTAGCGGGCCTAGCACAGATACGCAGTATTTT CATSDRSGPSTDTQYF
15 TRBJ1-1 - - TRBV27 TGTGCCAGCAGTCTGCTGGGGTTGGGGGACACTGAAGCTTTCTTT CASSLLGLGDTEAFF
16 TRBJ2-7 TRBD2 - TRBV3-1/TRBV3-2 TGTGCCAGCAGCCAAGGTCTAGCGGGAGCGGCGTACGAGCAGTACTTC CASSQGLAGAAYEQYF
19 TRBJ2-1 - few TRBV3-1/TRBV3-2 TGTGCCAGCAGCCCCAACCTCCTGACTCCAGCGGGCCGGGCCTACGAGCAGTTCTTC CASSPNLLTPAGRAYEQFF
13 TRBJ2-4 - - TRBV28 TGTGCCAGCAGAAAAACCTCCAAAAACATTCAGTACTTC CASRKTSKNIQYF
14 TRBJ2-4 - - TRBV9 TGTGCCAGCAGCGCCGGGCGACTAGAAGACATTCAGTACTTC CASSAGRLEDIQYF
14 TRBJ2-2 - - TRBV28 TGTGCCAGCTCTCCGGGACAAAACACCGGGGAGCTGTTTTTT CASSPGQNTGELFF
15 TRBJ2-7 TRBD1 - TRBV7-2 TGTGCCAGCAGCTTAACCCTCGACAGGGTGGGCGAGCAGTACTTC CASSLTLDRVGEQYF
13 TRBJ2-6 - - TRBV13 TGTGCCAGCACCCTACGGGACCCCTCGGTCCTGACTTTC CASTLRDPSVLTF
11 TRBJ1-2 - - TRBV7-8 TGTGCCAGCAGCCGGAGGGACGGCTACACCTTC CASSRRDGYTF
17 TRBJ2-7 TRBD2 - TRBV4-3 TGCGCCAGCAGCCAAGATCAGGGCGGGGGGGCGCGTTACGAGCAGTACTTC CASSQDQGGGARYEQYF
16 TRBJ1-5 - - TRBV6-1 TGTGCCAGCAGTGAAACAAGCTTCTGGGCCAATCAGCCCCAGCATTTT CASSETSFWANQPQHF
15 TRBJ2-3 TRBD1 - TRBV5-1 TGCGCCAGCAGCTTGGGTCAGGGGGGCACAGATACGCAGTATTTT CASSLGQGGTDTQYF
15 TRBJ2-7 - - TRBV11-3 TGTGCCAGCAGCTTAGAGTCCGGGCAGGCCTACGAGCAGTACTTC CASSLESGQAYEQYF
14 TRBJ1-6 - - TRBV6-5 TGTGCCAGCACCTTTTCCGGGTCCAATTCACCCCTCCACTTT CASTFSGSNSPLHF
15 TRBJ1-4 - - TRBV19 TGTGCCAGTAGTATATTCCAGGGTGCTAATGAAAAACTGTTTTTT CASSIFQGANEKLFF
16 TRBJ2-1 TRBD2 - TRBV5-4 TGTGCCAGCAGCTTGGACCTAGCGGGAACATACAATGAGCAGTTCTTC CASSLDLAGTYNEQFF
15 TRBJ1-1 TRBD1 - TRBV5-1 TGCGCCAGCAGCGCTACACAGGGGGCGAACACTGAAGCTTTCTTT CASSATQGANTEAFF
14 TRBJ2-3 TRBD2 - TRBV15 TGTGCCACCAGCAGACCAGGGAGGGCAGATACGCAGTATTTT CATSRPGRADTQYF
19 TRBJ1-5 TRBD1 - TRBV7-2 TGTGCCAGCAGCTTAGTCCCGACAGGGGGCGGATATAGCAATCAGCCCCAGCATTTT CASSLVPTGGGYSNQPQHF
17 TRBJ2-7 TRBD2 - TRBV7-2 TGTGCCAGCAGCTATGGTCCTAGCGGGGCGGGAGACTACGAGCAGTACTTC CASSYGPSGAGDYEQYF
15 TRBJ2-3 TRBD1 - TRBV11-3 TGTGCCAGCAGCTTAGATGGGACAGGGGTAGATACGCAGTATTTT CASSLDGTGVDTQYF
13 TRBJ1-1 - - TRBV7-3 TGTGCCAGCAGCTTACTAGGTGACACTGAAGCTTTCTTT CASSLLGDTEAFF
14 TRBJ2-7 - - TRBV5-1 TGCGCCAGCAGCTTGGGCGGGGACTCCTACGAGCAGTACTTC CASSLGGDSYEQYF
14 TRBJ2-1 - - TRBV5-1 TGCGCCAGCAGCTTAGGTCAGGGGGGCGATGAGCAGTTCTTC CASSLGQGGDEQFF
20 TRBJ1-1 - few TRBV4-3 TGCGCCAGCAGCCAAGAACCCTCGGTCCTTTGGGAGACGGCAAACACTGAAGCTTTCTTT CASSQEPSVLWETANTEAFF